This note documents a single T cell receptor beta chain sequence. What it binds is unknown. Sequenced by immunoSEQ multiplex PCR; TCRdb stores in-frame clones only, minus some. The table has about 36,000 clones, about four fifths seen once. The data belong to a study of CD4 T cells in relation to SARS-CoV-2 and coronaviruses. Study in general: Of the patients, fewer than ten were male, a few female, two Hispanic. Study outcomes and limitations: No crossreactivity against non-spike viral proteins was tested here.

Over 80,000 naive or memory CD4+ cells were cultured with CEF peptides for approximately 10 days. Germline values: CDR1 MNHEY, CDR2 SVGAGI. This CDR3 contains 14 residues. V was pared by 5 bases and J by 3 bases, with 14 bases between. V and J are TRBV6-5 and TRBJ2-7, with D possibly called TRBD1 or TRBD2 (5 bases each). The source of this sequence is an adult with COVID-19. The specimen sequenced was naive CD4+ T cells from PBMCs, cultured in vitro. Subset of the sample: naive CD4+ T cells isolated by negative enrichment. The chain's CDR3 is CASSPRDRVYEQYF. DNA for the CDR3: TGTGCCAGCAGTCCTCGGGACCGAGTCTACGAGCAGTACTTC.